This T cell receptor beta chain stems from a study of shared clonotypes between healthy human individuals. Study results and caveats: Between several donors, naive CD4 clonotypes were shared at a level of approximately 5%. The small donor group covered limited genetic and exposure diversity. Non-shared clonotypes were found to have lower generation probabilities than the clonotypes that were shared by all four of the sorted-subset donors.

This CDR3 contains 13 residues. Germline assignment: CDR1 MNHNS and CDR2 SASEGT. TCRdb's copy holds only in-frame clones and misses some; the assay was immunoSEQ multiplex PCR. The repertoire has 850,000 to 1,100,000 clones, about 80% of them found once; the top ten carry 0.89%. Remarks on this clone: The antigen is unknown. At one of its ends the junction is not consistent with the germline gene, which may arise from a read error.

Both subsets, CD45RA+ naive and CD45RA-negative memory, were split from the CD4+ cells. The sequenced sample consisted of memory CD4+ T cells from PBMCs. Subset noted: CD45RA-negative fraction. This TCR derives from a man between 18 and 35 years old in good health. Some clones in this sample may be carry-over from other donors' samples. J is TRBJ2-1 and V is TRBV6-1; no definite D call. The CDR3 is CASSEAGYTEQFF. CDR3 bases: TGTGCCAGCAGTGAAGCAGGGTACACTGAGCAGTTCTTC.